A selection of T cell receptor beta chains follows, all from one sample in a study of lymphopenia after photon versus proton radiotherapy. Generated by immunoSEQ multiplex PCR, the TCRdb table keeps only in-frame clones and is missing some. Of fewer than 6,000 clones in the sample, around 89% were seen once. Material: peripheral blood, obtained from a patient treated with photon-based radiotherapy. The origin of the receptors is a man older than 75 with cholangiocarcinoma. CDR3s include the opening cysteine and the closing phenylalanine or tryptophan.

CDR3: CASSIEWEGEKLFF
length: 14
V: TRBV6-6

CDR3: CASSRLAQRYQETQYF
length: 16
V: TRBV14

CDR3: CSVGGQGNTEAFF
length: 13
V: TRBV29-1

CDR3: CASNPGTGRNQPQHF
length: 15
V: TRBV6-1

CDR3: CASRVTSGTTYEQYF
length: 15
V: TRBV27

CDR3: CASSVDGGGASYNEQFF
length: 17
V: TRBV9

CDR3: CASSLIGGLLNEQFF
length: 15
V: TRBV5-1

CDR3: CASSLMPTGSNEQFF
length: 15
V: TRBV7-3

CDR3: CSVSGFSYEQYF
length: 12
V: TRBV29-1

CDR3: CASSQGVETQYF
length: 12
V: TRBV6-1

CDR3: CASSQVAGWNYGYTF
length: 15
V: TRBV14

CDR3: CASSLQLVTQYF
length: 12
V: TRBV28

CDR3: CASSPAPNSIGYTF
length: 14
V: TRBV5-1

CDR3: CASSKATYGYTF
length: 12
V: TRBV19

CDR3: CASSQGRGQYTGELFF
length: 16
V: TRBV5-4

CDR3: CASSGALGQGHGYTF
length: 15
V: TRBV28

CDR3: CASSIRWGRIYEQYF
length: 15
V: TRBV19

CDR3: CASRRPENTEAFF
length: 13
V: TRBV5-5

CDR3: CASKASGGTDTQYF
length: 14
V: TRBV6-5

CDR3: CASRTGGSNQPQHF
length: 14
V: TRBV6-1

CDR3: CASSPALTANHPQNTEAFF
length: 19
V: TRBV9

CDR3: CASRPDRGGYTF
length: 12
V: TRBV6-4

CDR3: CASSLSPLAGFKAFF
length: 15
V: TRBV28

CDR3: CASSSRSSSGNTIYF
length: 15
V: TRBV6-5

CDR3: CASSEAVHRGNRSPLHF
length: 17
V: TRBV6-1

CDR3: CASSLWRDMNTEAFF
length: 15
V: TRBV4-2

CDR3: CASSTLVTQGWSTEAFF
length: 17
V: TRBV19

CDR3: CASRIGTTLIDEQFF
length: 15
V: TRBV7-9

CDR3: CASSPRANTGELFF
length: 14
V: TRBV11-3

CDR3: CASRRALNTGELFF
length: 14
V: TRBV11-2

CDR3: CASSLGQGSDTQYF
length: 14
V: TRBV7-9

CDR3: CASSYAGAGEQFF
length: 13
V: TRBV6-6

CDR3: CASSVFSGGTTDTQYF
length: 16
V: TRBV9

CDR3: CASSLISMNTEAFF
length: 14
V: TRBV5-1

CDR3: CASSPLVHYGYTF
length: 13
V: TRBV19

CDR3: CAWTGNYNEQFF
length: 12
V: TRBV30

CDR3: CASSPQGPNTGELFF
length: 15
V: TRBV28

CDR3: CATTAGTLSYNEQFF
length: 15
V: TRBV19

CDR3: CASSLVQGSTDTQYF
length: 15
V: TRBV5-1

CDR3: CAARGRAFF
length: 9
V: TRBV10-3

CDR3: CASSTGMSNYGYTF
length: 14
V: TRBV5-1

CDR3: CAAQGVPYEQYF
length: 12
V: TRBV30

CDR3: CASSYSIQGEGEQYF
length: 15
V: TRBV6-5

CDR3: CASSLLGEGNTEAFF
length: 15
V: TRBV5-1

CDR3: CASSLNAYGEKLFF
length: 14
V: TRBV28

CDR3: CASILTGEETQYF
length: 13
V: TRBV5-1

CDR3: CASGQGLNTEAFF
length: 13
V: TRBV6-5

CDR3: CASRQDSGFGTDTQYF
length: 16
V: TRBV5-1

CDR3: CASSLGGGGSSNYGYTF
length: 17
V: TRBV7-2

CDR3: CASSDDRQTDTQYF
length: 14
V: TRBV7-2

CDR3: CASSSNLAGVNTGELFF
length: 17
V: TRBV27

CDR3: CASSLKPSYEQYF
length: 13
V: TRBV19

CDR3: CASRTGTGPYGYTF
length: 14
V: TRBV6-1

CDR3: CASSLARTGSGELFF
length: 15
V: TRBV7-2

CDR3: CACPNHNGYTF
length: 11
V: TRBV30